The present entry profiles one T cell receptor (beta chain) with its context. This CDR3 comprises 14 residues. CDR1 is SGDLS and CDR2 is YYNGEE in the germline V gene. Trimming cost V 0 bases and J 4 bases, with 8 bases left between them. Original processing methods: Cell counts per sample came from amplifying reference gene primers. The table came from immunoSEQ multiplex PCR; TCRdb's copy has only in-frame clones and leaves some out. The D gene and trimming were derived from the DNA, and the V and J assignments and clone size from that table. The sample includes under 75,000 clones, roughly 92% of them seen just once. This sample was taken from a study of blood T cell repertoires in COVID-19. Whole-study context: The United States, Italy and Spain provided the acute and convalescent COVID-19 samples. From T cells, B-cell-depleted T cells, or PBMCs came the material, which was cDNA or gDNA.

Input material: peripheral blood. The chain couples TRBV9 to TRBJ1-3; D is ambiguous. The sequence derives from a man in his fifties with active COVID-19. In DNA form, the CDR3 reads TGTGCCAGCAGCGTAGAGCCTGAAGGAAACACCATATATTTT. It specifies CASSVEPEGNTIYF.